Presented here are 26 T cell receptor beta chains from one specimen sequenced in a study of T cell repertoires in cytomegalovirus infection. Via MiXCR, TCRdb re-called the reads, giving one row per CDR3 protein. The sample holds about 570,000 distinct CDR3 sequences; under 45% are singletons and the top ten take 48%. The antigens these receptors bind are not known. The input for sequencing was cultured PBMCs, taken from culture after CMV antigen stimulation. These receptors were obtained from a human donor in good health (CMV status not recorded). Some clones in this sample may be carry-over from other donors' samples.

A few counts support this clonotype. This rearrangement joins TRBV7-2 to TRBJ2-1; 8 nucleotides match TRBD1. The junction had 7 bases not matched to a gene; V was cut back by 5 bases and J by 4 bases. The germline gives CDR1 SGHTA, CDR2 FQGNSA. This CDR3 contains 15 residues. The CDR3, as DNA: TGTGCCAGCAGCCTACAGGGGGTAGGTTACAATGAGCAGTTCTTC. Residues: CASSLQGVGYNEQFF.

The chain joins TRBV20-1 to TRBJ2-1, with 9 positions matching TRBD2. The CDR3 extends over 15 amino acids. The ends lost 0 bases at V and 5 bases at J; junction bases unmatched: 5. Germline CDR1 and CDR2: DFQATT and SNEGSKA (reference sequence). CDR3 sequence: CSARDPTSGNNEQFF. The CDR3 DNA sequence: TGCAGTGCTAGAGATCCGACTAGCGGAAACAATGAGCAGTTCTTC.

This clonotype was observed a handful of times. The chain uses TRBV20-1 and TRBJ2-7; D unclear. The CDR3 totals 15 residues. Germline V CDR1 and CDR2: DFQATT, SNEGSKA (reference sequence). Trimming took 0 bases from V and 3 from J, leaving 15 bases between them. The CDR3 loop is CSARDRRLGFYEQYF. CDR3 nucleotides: TGCAGTGCTAGAGATCGGCGTCTGGGGTTCTACGAGCAGTACTTC.

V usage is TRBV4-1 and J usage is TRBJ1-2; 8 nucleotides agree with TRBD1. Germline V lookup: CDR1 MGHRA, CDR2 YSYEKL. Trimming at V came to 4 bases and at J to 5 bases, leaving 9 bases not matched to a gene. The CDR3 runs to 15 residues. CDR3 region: CASSLLNRGGYGYTF. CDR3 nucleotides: TGCGCCAGCAGCCTCCTAAACAGGGGGGGTTATGGCTACACCTTC.

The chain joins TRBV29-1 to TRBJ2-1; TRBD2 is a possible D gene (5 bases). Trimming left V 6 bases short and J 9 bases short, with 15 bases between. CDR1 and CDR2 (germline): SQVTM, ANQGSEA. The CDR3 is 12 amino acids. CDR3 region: CSVVAGNGEQFF. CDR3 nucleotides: TGCAGCGTAGTTGCCGGGAACGGTGAGCAGTTCTTC.

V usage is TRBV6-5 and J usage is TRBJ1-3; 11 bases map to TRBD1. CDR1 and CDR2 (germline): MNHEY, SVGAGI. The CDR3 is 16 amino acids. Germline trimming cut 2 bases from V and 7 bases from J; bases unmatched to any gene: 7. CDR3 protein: CASSYEGTGGPNTIYF. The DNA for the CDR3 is TGTGCCAGCAGTTACGAGGGGACAGGGGGGCCGAACACCATATATTTT.

CDR3 in amino acids: CASSFFGQGGETQYF. The DNA for the CDR3 is TGTGCCAGCAGTTTCTTTGGCCAGGGAGGAGAGACCCAGTACTTC. This chain joins TRBV28 and TRBJ2-5; the D gene is possibly TRBD2 (6 bases). CDR1 is MDHEN and CDR2 is SYDVKM in the germline V gene. The CDR3 is 15 residues long. Trimming left V 3 bases short and J 4 bases short, with 15 bases between.

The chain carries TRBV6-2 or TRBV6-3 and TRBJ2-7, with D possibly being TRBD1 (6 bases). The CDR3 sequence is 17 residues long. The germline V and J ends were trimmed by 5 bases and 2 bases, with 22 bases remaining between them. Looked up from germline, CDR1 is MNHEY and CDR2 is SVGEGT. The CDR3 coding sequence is TGTGCCAGCAGTGAAGAAGGGGTTTTCAGGGGAGCCTACGAGCAGTACTTC. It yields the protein CASSEEGVFRGAYEQYF.

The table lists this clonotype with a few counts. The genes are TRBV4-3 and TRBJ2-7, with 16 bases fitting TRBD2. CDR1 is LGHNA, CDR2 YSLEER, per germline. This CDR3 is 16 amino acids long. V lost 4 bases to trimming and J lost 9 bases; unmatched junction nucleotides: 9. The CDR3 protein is CASSPLLGLAGGVQYF. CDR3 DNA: TGCGCCAGCAGCCCCCTTTTGGGACTAGCGGGAGGGGTGCAGTACTTC.

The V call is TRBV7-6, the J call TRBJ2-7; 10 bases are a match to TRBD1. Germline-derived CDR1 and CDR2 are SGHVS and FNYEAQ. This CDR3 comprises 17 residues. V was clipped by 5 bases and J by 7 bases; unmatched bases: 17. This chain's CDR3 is CASSPGLSGTGAGEQYF. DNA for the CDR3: TGTGCCAGCAGCCCCGGTTTGTCCGGGACAGGGGCGGGGGAGCAGTACTTC.

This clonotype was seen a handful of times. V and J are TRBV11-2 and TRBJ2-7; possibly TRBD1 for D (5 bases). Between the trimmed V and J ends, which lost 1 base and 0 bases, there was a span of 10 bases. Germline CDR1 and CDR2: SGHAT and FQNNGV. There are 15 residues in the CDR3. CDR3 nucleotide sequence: TGTGCCAGCAGCTTAGTCCTGGACAACTCCTACGAGCAGTACTTC. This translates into CASSLVLDNSYEQYF.

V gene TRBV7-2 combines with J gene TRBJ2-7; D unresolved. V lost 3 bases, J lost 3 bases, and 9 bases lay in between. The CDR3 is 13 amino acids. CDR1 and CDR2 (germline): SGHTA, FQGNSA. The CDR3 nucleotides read TGTGCCAGCAGCTTGACAAGGCTCTACGAGCAGTACTTC. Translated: CASSLTRLYEQYF. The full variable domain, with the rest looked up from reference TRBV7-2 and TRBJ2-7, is GAGVSQSPSNKVTEKGKDVELRCDPISGHTALYWYRQSLGQGLEFLIYFQGNSAPDKSGLPSDRFSAERTGGSVSTLTIQRTQQEDSAVYLCASSLTRLYEQYFGPGTRLTVT.

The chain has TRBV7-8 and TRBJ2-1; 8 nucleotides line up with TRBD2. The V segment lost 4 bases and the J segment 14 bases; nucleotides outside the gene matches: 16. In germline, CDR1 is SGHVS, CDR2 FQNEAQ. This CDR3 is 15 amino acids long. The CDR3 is CASSSFGLTTSEEFF. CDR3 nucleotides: TGTGCCAGCAGCTCTTTTGGCCTAACGACTAGCGAGGAGTTCTTC.

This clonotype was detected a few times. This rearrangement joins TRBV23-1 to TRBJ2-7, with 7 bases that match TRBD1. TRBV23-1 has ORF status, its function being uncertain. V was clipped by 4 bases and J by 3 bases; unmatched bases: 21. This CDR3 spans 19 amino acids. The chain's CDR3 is CASSRFRDSSSRFSYEQYF. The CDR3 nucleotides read TGCGCCAGCAGTCGATTCCGGGACAGCAGTTCCCGATTTAGCTACGAGCAGTACTTC.

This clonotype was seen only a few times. CDR3 DNA sequence: TGCAGCGGTGATGGGGGGCGGGCGTCCAATGAGCAGTTCTTC. Its protein product is CSGDGGRASNEQFF. The genes are TRBV29-1 and TRBJ2-1; D tentatively reads TRBD1 or TRBD2 (6 bases each). CDR1 and CDR2 from the germline V gene are SQVTM and ANQGSEA. The CDR3 has 14 residues. The V end lost 7 bases, the J end lost 6 bases, and 19 bases lay between the germline ends.

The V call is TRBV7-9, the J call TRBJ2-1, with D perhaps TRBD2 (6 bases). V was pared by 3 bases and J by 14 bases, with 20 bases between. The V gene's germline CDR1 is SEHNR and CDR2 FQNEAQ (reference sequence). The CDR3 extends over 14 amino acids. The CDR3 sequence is CASSFLNLAPEEFF. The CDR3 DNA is TGTGCCAGCAGCTTCCTAAATCTAGCGCCCGAGGAGTTCTTC.

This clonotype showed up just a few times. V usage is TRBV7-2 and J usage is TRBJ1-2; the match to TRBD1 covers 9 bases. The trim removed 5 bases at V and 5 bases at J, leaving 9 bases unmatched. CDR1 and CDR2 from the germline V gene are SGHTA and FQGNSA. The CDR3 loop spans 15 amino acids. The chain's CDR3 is CASSDNTGGAYGYTF. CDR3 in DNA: TGTGCCAGCAGCGATAACACAGGGGGCGCTTATGGCTACACCTTC.

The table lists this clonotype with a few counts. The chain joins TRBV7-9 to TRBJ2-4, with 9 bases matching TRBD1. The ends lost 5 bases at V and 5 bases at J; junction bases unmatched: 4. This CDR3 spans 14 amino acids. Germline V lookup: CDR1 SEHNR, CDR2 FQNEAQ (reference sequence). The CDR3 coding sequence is TGTGCCAGCAGCCGTCGGGACAGGGAAAACATTCAGTACTTC. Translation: CASSRRDRENIQYF.

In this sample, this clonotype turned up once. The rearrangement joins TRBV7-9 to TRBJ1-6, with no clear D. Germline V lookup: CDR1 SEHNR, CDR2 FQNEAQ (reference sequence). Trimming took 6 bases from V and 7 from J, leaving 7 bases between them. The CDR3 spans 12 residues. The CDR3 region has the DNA TGTGCCAGCAGAGGAGAAAATTCACCCCTCCACTTT. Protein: CASRGENSPLHF.

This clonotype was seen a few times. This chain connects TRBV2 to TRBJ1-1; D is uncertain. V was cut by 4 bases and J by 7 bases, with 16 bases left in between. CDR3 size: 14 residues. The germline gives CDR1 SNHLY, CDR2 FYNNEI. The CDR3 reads CASSVLGEAVEAFF. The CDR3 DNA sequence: TGTGCCAGCAGTGTACTCGGGGAGGCGGTTGAAGCTTTCTTT. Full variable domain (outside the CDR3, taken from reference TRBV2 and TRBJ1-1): EPEVTQTPSHQVTQMGQEVILRCVPISNHLYFYWYRQILGQKVEFLVSFYNNEISEKSEIFDDQFSVERPDGSNFTLKIRSTKLEDSAMYFCASSVLGEAVEAFFGQGTRLTVV.

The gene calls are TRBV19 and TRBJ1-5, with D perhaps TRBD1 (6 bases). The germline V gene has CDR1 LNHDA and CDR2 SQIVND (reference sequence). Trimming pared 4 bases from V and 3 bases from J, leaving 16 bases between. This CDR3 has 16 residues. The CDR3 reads CASSTVTGLNNQPQHF. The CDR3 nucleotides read TGTGCCAGTAGTACCGTCACAGGGCTCAACAATCAGCCCCAGCATTTT.

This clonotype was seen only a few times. The CDR3 protein is CASSSFGGLGYTF. The CDR3 DNA reads TGTGCCAGCAGCTCGTTCGGGGGATTGGGCTACACCTTC. The chain is built from TRBV5-4 and TRBJ1-2, with D tentatively TRBD1 (5 bases). Germline CDR1 and CDR2: SGHNT and YYREEE (reference sequence). The CDR3 extends over 13 amino acids. V dropped 3 bases and J dropped 8 bases, with 14 bases sitting between them.

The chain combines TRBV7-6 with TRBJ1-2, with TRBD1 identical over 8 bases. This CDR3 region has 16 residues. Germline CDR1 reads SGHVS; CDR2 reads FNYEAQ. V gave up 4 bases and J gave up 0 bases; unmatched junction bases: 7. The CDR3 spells CASSSGTGLSNYGYTF. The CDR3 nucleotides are TGTGCCAGCAGCTCGGGGACAGGACTCTCTAACTATGGCTACACCTTC. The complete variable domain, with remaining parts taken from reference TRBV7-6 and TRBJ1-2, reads GAGVSQSPRYKVTKRGQDVALRCDPISGHVSLYWYRQALGQGPEFLTYFNYEAQQDKSGLPNDRFSAERPEGSISTLTIQRTEQRDSAMYRCASSSGTGLSNYGYTFGSGTRLTVV.

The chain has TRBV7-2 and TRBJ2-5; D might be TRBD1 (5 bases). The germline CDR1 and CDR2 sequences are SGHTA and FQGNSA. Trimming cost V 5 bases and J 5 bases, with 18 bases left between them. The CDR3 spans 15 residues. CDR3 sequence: CASSPFQGLGETQYF. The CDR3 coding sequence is TGTGCCAGCAGCCCTTTTCAGGGCCTTGGGGAGACCCAGTACTTC.

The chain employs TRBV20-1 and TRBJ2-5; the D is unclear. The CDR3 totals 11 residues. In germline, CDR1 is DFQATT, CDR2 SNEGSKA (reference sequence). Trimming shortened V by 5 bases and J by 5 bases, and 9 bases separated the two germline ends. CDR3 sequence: CSARAPETQYF. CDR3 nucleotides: TGCAGTGCTCGTGCTCCCGAGACCCAGTACTTC.

CDR3: CASRTQGPYSNQPQHF. The DNA for the CDR3 is TGTGCCAGCCGAACGCAGGGGCCTTATAGCAATCAGCCCCAGCATTTT. V gene TRBV27 combines with J gene TRBJ1-5, with a tentative D call TRBD1 (6 bases). The CDR3 is 16 residues long. Trimming took off 8 bases at V and 0 bases at J, with 17 bases between the two ends. Germline V gives CDR1 MNHEY, CDR2 SMNVEV (reference sequence).